The clone carrying this TCR beta chain is a singleton in its sample. Data came from immunoSEQ multiplex PCR; TCRdb stores just in-frame clones and leaves some out. This sample has roughly 150,000 clones, with 80% to 95% found just once. This record belongs to a study of blood T cell repertoires in COVID-19. The germline V and J ends were trimmed by 8 bases and 0 bases, with 9 bases remaining between them. The CDR3 loop spans 13 amino acids. Germline lookup yields CDR1 LNHDA and CDR2 SQIVND (reference sequence). What was sequenced was peripheral blood. This TCR derives from a woman between 55 and 75 years old with COVID-19, enrolled during active disease. V is TRBV19 and J is TRBJ2-3; D call uncertain. The CDR3 sequence: CASALTSTDTQYF. The CDR3 DNA follows: TGTGCCAGTGCCCTTACTAGCACAGATACGCAGTATTTT. The whole variable domain, remainder taken from reference TRBV19 and TRBJ2-3, is DGGITQSPKYLFRKEGQNVTLSCEQNLNHDAMYWYRQDPGQGLRLIYYSQIVNDFQKGDIAEGYSVSREKKESFPLTVTSAQKNPTAFYLCASALTSTDTQYFGPGTRLTVL.